Listed here is a single TCR beta chain. Its antigen remains unidentified. These data come from a study of shared clonotypes between healthy human individuals. V gave up 4 bases and J gave up 1 base; unmatched junction bases: 4. The CDR3 runs 14 residues. CDR1 is SEHNR, CDR2 FQNEAQ, per germline (reference sequence). Study-wide findings and caveats: Generally, naive subsets (rather than memory subsets) showed larger estimated richness.

The repertoire was sequenced with immunoSEQ multiplex PCR; TCRdb's copy has only in-frame clones and lacks some. This table has about 2.3 million clones, more than 85% appearing once. The chain combines TRBV7-9 with TRBJ2-7, with TRBD1 matching 7 bases. The sequencing sample was made of naive CD4+ T cells from PBMCs. Regarding subset: CD45RA+ positively selected. This receptor was identified in a man aged 18 to 30 in good health. Some clones in this sample may be carry-over from other donors' samples. The CDR3 here is CASSSQGTSYEQYF. The CDR3 coding sequence is TGTGCCAGCAGCTCACAGGGGACATCCTACGAGCAGTACTTC.